This T cell receptor beta chain was sequenced in a study of blood T cells in healthy people across ages. Study summary: Template switching picked up about one barcoded beta molecule for each two T cells.

This clonotype has only a few counts. Its antigen remains unidentified. The authors ran a second PCR of about 6 to 11 cycles using a sample-barcoded 5' primer and a J-beta primer mix. The template-switch adaptor, which had 12 random nucleotides, put a tag on each cDNA molecule. TCRdb itself ran the 5' RACE reads through MiXCR, one entry per CDR3 protein. The data hold about 1.4 million distinct CDR3 sequences, with 55% to 75% observed a single time. Findings and limits, study-wide: Age brought a roughly linear fall in TCR beta diversity measured per million T cells.

This CDR3 is built from 16 residues. After removal of 3 bases from V and 0 bases from J, the junction contained 4 bases not matched to a gene. Germline CDR1 reads MNHEY; CDR2 reads SVGAGI. The chain combines TRBV6-5 with TRBJ2-1; TRBD1 aligns across 8 bases. Material: blood. The clonotype comes from a man aged 18 to 29 in good health. The CDR3 protein is CASSYRTGSSYNEQFF. DNA of the CDR3: TGTGCCAGCAGTTATAGGACAGGGAGCTCCTACAATGAGCAGTTCTTC.